One sample yielded the 18 T cell receptor beta chains listed below, sequenced in a study of early T cells in non-severe SARS-CoV-2 infection. TCRdb recomputed calls from the 5' RACE reads with MiXCR, one row per CDR3 protein. The sample includes 45,000 to 75,000 distinct CDR3 sequences, around 5.6% seen only once; the top ten take 6.8%. Source material: whole blood. The source of these receptors is an adult who was a healthcare worker with PCR-confirmed SARS-CoV-2 infection or an uninfected control (not recorded which).

This clonotype showed up many times. For the CDR3, the DNA is TGTGCCAGCAGAGAACGACTAGGGGACAATGAGCAGTTCTTC. The encoded protein is CASRERLGDNEQFF. This chain uses TRBV2 with TRBJ2-1, with D tentatively TRBD2 (6 bases). Between the trimmed V and J ends, which lost 6 bases and 5 bases, there was a span of 14 bases. This CDR3 is built from 14 residues. CDR1 and CDR2 from the germline V gene are SNHLY and FYNNEI.

In DNA form, the CDR3 reads TGTGCCAGCAGCCGGTACAGGGATTCCTCTGGAAACACCATATATTTT. This sequence encodes CASSRYRDSSGNTIYF. This chain links TRBV3-1 with TRBJ1-3; tentative D call: TRBD1 (6 bases). This CDR3 is 16 amino acids long. Trimming shortened V by 4 bases and J by 0 bases, and 13 bases separated the two germline ends. The germline V gene has CDR1 LGHDT and CDR2 YNNKEL (reference sequence).

This clonotype has a count of ten or more. The genes are TRBV24-1 and TRBJ2-1; D ambiguous. This CDR3 comprises 14 residues. The germline CDR1 and CDR2 sequences are KGHDR and SFDVKD. V lost 4 bases, J lost 10 bases, and 16 bases lay in between. The CDR3 bases are TGTGCCACCAGTGACCCTCCCCTGGGCAGCGAGCAGTTCTTC. As protein: CATSDPPLGSEQFF.

This clonotype has a handful of counts. The junction departs from germline at one end; a sequencing error may be responsible. The J gene is TRBJ2-2, the V gene TRBV18, with D perhaps matching TRBD1 or TRBD2 (5 bases each). The CDR3 extends over 15 amino acids. In germline, CDR1 is KGHSH, CDR2 LQKENI. The CDR3 sequence: CASSPATVNTGELFF. The CDR3 DNA is TGTGCCAGCTCACCAGCGACAGTGAACACCGGGGAACTGTTTTTT.

This clonotype was detected ten times or more. V gene TRBV14 combines with J gene TRBJ1-6; D remains unclear. Germline loops: CDR1 SGHDN, CDR2 FVKESK. Deletions cut 2 bases from V and 7 bases from J, with 3 bases between. There are 12 residues in the CDR3. CDR3 in amino acids: CASSQQNSPLHF. CDR3 DNA sequence: TGTGCCAGCAGCCAACAAAATTCACCCCTCCACTTT.

Only a few counts were recorded for this clonotype. An end of the junction does not agree with germline; a read error may underlie this. The gene calls are TRBV12-3 or TRBV12-4 and TRBJ1-1; 7 bases line up with TRBD1. The CDR3 covers 13 residues. The CDR3 region is CVSSQQGYTEAFF. CDR3 nucleotides: TGTGTCAGCAGTCAACAGGGGTACACTGAAGCTTTCTTT.

This clonotype was counted many times. V and J are TRBV5-6 and TRBJ1-2; no clear D gene. The CDR3 is 15 amino acids. V lost 0 bases and J 7 bases, leaving 16 bases between the germline ends. Looked up from germline, CDR1 is SGHDT and CDR2 is YYEEEE. The CDR3 nucleotides are TGTGCCAGCAGCTTGGGAGGACTACCACAGACTGGCTACACCTTC. Translated: CASSLGGLPQTGYTF.

This clonotype was seen a few times. The chain joins TRBV7-9 to TRBJ2-1; the D call may be TRBD1 or TRBD2 (6 bases each). Trimming cost V 5 bases and J 9 bases, with 23 bases left between them. The CDR3 sequence is 16 residues long. Germline lookup yields CDR1 SEHNR and CDR2 FQNEAQ (reference sequence). CDR3 sequence reads: CASSPTGRGGPGEQFF. Written as DNA, the CDR3 is TGTGCCAGCAGCCCCACGGGGCGTGGGGGGCCAGGTGAGCAGTTCTTC.

This clonotype was observed at least ten times. The V and J genes are TRBV4-3 and TRBJ1-1; D is unclear. CDR3 length equals 16 residues. Germline CDR1 and CDR2: LGHNA and YSLEER. Trimming took off 1 base at V and 5 bases at J, with 17 bases between the two ends. Here the CDR3 DNA reads TGCGCCAGCAGCCAAGTAAGCTTAAGGGCGGGAACTGAAGCTTTCTTT. Translating it yields CASSQVSLRAGTEAFF.

Only a few counts were recorded for this clonotype. The V gene is TRBV5-1, the J gene TRBJ2-2; 7 nucleotides line up with TRBD2. CDR1 is SGHRS, CDR2 YFSETQ, per germline. V lost 4 bases to trimming and J lost 0 bases; unmatched junction nucleotides: 6. CDR3 length: 16 amino acids. The CDR3, as DNA: TGCGCCAGCAGCCGGGAGGAGAGAACGAACACCGGGGAGCTGTTTTTT. Its protein is CASSREERTNTGELFF. Together with reference TRBV5-1 and TRBJ2-2, the CDR3 gives the full variable domain: KAGVTQTPRYLIKTRGQQVTLSCSPISGHRSVSWYQQTPGQGLQFLFEYFSETQRNKGNFPGRFSGRQFSNSRSEMNVSTLELGDSALYLCASSREERTNTGELFFGEGSRLTVL.

This clonotype was recorded many times. The V call is TRBV9, the J call TRBJ2-1; D is ambiguous. The CDR3 runs to 16 residues. The germline V gene encodes CDR1 SGDLS and CDR2 YYNGEE. The V end was cut by 0 bases, the J end by 2 bases, with 12 bases between. The CDR3 loop is CASSVGSPGPYNEQFF. DNA for the CDR3: TGTGCCAGCAGCGTAGGTAGTCCAGGCCCCTACAATGAGCAGTTCTTC.

This clonotype was observed at least ten times. V is TRBV7-9 and J is TRBJ1-5, with 10 bases aligning to TRBD1. Germline values: CDR1 SEHNR, CDR2 FQNEAQ (reference sequence). Trimming at V came to 5 bases and at J to 6 bases, leaving 7 bases not matched to a gene. CDR3 size: 15 residues. The CDR3 DNA reads as TGTGCCAGCAGCCTAGACAGGGGGCGAAGTCAGCCCCAGCATTTT. Translated, it gives CASSLDRGRSQPQHF.

This clonotype was detected many times. The CDR3 bases are TGTGCCAGCAGCTGGCAGGTTGGAGCTGGGGCCAACGTCCTGACTTTC. Translating gives CASSWQVGAGANVLTF. The chain joins TRBV7-2 to TRBJ2-6, with D uncertain. CDR1 is SGHTA, CDR2 FQGNSA, per germline. The CDR3 has 16 amino acids. The V end was cut by 4 bases, the J end by 2 bases, with 12 bases between.

This clonotype was observed many times. V usage is TRBV6-2 or TRBV6-3 and J usage is TRBJ1-6; tentative D call: TRBD1 (5 bases). This CDR3 region has 14 residues. In germline, CDR1 is MNHEY, CDR2 SVGEGT. V lost 4 bases and J lost 10, with 14 bases in between. This CDR3 is CASSFTRGYSPLHF. The CDR3 nucleotides read TGTGCCAGCAGTTTTACCCGGGGGTACTCACCCCTCCACTTT.

This clonotype occurred many times. The chain has TRBV6-6 and TRBJ2-7; tentatively, D is TRBD2 (6 bases). Germline CDR1 and CDR2: MNHNY and SVGAGI (reference sequence). V was clipped by 7 bases and J by 0 bases, with 19 bases between them. The CDR3 runs to 16 residues. The DNA for the CDR3 is TGTGCCAGCACGGGCGTAGGCGGGGCCCCCTCCTACGAGCAGTACTTC. Its translation: CASTGVGGAPSYEQYF.

This clonotype was observed at least ten times. The V call is TRBV7-2, the J call TRBJ2-3; TRBD2 aligns across 8 bases. The germline V gene encodes CDR1 SGHTA and CDR2 FQGNSA. This CDR3 is built from 16 residues. The ends lost 5 bases at V and 6 bases at J; junction bases unmatched: 13. The CDR3 sequence: CASSPWAGGRRDTQYF. DNA for the CDR3: TGTGCCAGCAGCCCTTGGGCGGGGGGCAGGAGGGATACGCAGTATTTT.

As regards this clonotype: One junction end does not reproduce the germline sequence, and a read error may be involved. The chain links TRBV3-1 to TRBJ1-3, with D hard to call. This CDR3 is 14 amino acids long. The germline V gene has CDR1 LGHDT and CDR2 YNNKEL (reference sequence). DNA for the CDR3: TGTGCCAGCAGCCACGCAGTTTCTGAAAACACCATATATTTT. The encoded protein is CASSHAVSENTIYF.

This clonotype showed up many times. The CDR3 loop reads CATSRNRMNTEAFF. In DNA, the CDR3 is TGTGCCACCAGCAGGAATAGAATGAACACTGAAGCTTTCTTT. This chain connects TRBV15 to TRBJ1-1; D remains ambiguous. CDR3 length: 14 amino acids. V lost 3 bases and J lost 0, with 8 bases in between. Per the germline V gene, CDR1 is LNHNV and CDR2 is YYDKDF (reference sequence).